This TCR beta chain emerged from a study of CXCR3-negative and CXCR3-positive naive CD8 T cells (dated by TCRdb to about 2019). Regarding the study in general: In total, about 135 million TRB reads were obtained, which works out to roughly 1.5 +/- 0.3 million reads per library. For the TRBV-TRBJ cluster analysis, the naive subsets came from roughly 5 donors, while the memory cells came from 3 donors. Diversity and physicochemical repertoire analyses were performed on 11 donors pooled from two independent experiments.

Study-wide findings and limitations: Within the same donor, TRBV-TRBJ usage looked similar between naive CXCR3-negative and CXCR3-positive cells, but memory cells had distinct patterns. TRB CDR3s from CXCR3-positive naive cells showed higher hydrophobicity (lower Kidera factor 4), lower energy, and higher strength and volume indices than CXCR3-negative naive cells. Because CXCR3 expression was partially decreased after cryopreservation, freshly isolated PBMCs were used for most assays. Because surface CD5, which is linked to self-reactivity in mice, was comparable between the naive subsets, TCR interaction strength was also inferred from the physicochemical properties of TRB CDR3s. Repertoire diversity was comparably high in both naive subsets but much lower in memory CD8+ T cells.

The instrument was a NextSeq 550. The Human TCR Profiling Kit (MiLaboratory) was used to prepare UMI-labeled 5' RACE TRB cDNA libraries. cDNA synthesis used the entire amount of extracted RNA, and PCR amplification then used the entire amount of cDNA produced. Libraries were prepared in parallel using an identical number of PCR cycles. The paper's data handling went like this. About 53,000 +/- 9,400 unique UMI-labeled TRB cDNA molecules per library were extracted with MIGEC and MiXCR, with at least two reads per UMI required. On average, each library contained approximately 40,000 +/- 10,000 functional in-frame TRB CDR3 nucleotide clonotypes without stop codons. After downsampling to 5000 UMI-labeled TRB molecules per sample, diversity metrics such as normalized Shannon-Wiener and Chao1 were calculated in VDJtools. For the central five CDR3 residues, VDJtools calculated physicochemical properties weighted by clonotype size, namely interaction energy, strength, volume and Kidera factor 4. TCRdb reprocessed the reads, and each CDR3 protein sequence is entered once, without DNA. The V and J calls shown here were made by TCRdb, not taken from the authors' results. This sample's clone table shows 150,000 to 180,000 distinct CDR3 sequences. The ten largest clones capture less than 0.55% of the sample.

For each CD8+ T cell subset, flow sorting was done in triplicate, and 250,000 to 300,000 cells per subset went directly into RLT lysis buffer. To exclude memory contaminants, naive CD8+ T cells were stringently defined as CD45RO-CCR7+CD27+CD95-. Using standard density gradient centrifugation, peripheral blood mononuclear cells were isolated from buffy coats. Naive CXCR3-negative and CXCR3-positive CD8+ T cells were flow-sorted using a FACSAria III. An RNeasy Mini Kit was used to extract total RNA from the sorted cells. Taken from the germline V gene (reference sequence), the CDR1 and CDR2 loops are DFQATT and SNEGSKA. From the cysteine through the phenylalanine, the CDR3 covers 13 amino acids. No DNA sequence was recorded. As to this clonotype: What antigen it recognizes has not been identified.

In this chain, TRBV20-1 is recombined with TRBJ1-5. This sequence was found in a human donor in good health. Some clones in this sample may be carry-over from other donors' samples. Sequenced material: naive CXCR3+ CD8+ T cells from blood. Sample cell subset or site, as interpreted from the label and publication: CD45RO-CCR7+CD27+CD95- naive CD8+ T cells expressing CXCR3 (TNR3+). CDR3 reads: CSARLKGAQPQHF.